Listed here are 12 T cell receptor beta chains from one sample, sequenced in a study of T-cell memory formation after mild COVID-19. TCRdb re-called the 5' RACE reads through MiXCR, storing one row per CDR3 protein. The sample lists hundreds of thousands of distinct CDR3 sequences; about 16% were seen once. What was sequenced was PBMCs or a T cell subset sorted from them (not recorded which). All receptors derive from a man aged 18-30 years who had mild COVID-19 (a few samples of this study predate the infection). Cell type and time point are not known.

This clonotype was counted only a few times. The rearrangement uses TRBV6-5 and TRBJ2-4, with D unresolved. V lost 2 bases and J lost 4, with 3 bases in between. The germline CDR1 and CDR2 sequences are MNHEY and SVGAGI. This CDR3 comprises 12 residues. This chain's CDR3 is CASSYPKNIQYF. Written as DNA, the CDR3 is TGTGCCAGCAGTTACCCGAAAAACATTCAGTACTTC.

V usage is TRBV12-3 or TRBV12-4 and J usage is TRBJ1-5; D not resolved. Trimming shortened V by 6 bases and J by 1 base, and 10 bases separated the two germline ends. The CDR3 has 14 residues. CDR3 amino acids: CASRAGRSNQPQHF. The CDR3 DNA is TGTGCCAGCAGAGCTGGACGGAGCAATCAGCCCCAGCATTTT.

This chain uses TRBV12-3 or TRBV12-4 with TRBJ1-2; no clear D. The CDR3 extends over 12 amino acids. The ends were cut back, 7 bases at V and 1 base at J, with 7 bases in the middle. The DNA for the CDR3 is TGTGCCAGCACCCCGGATAACTATGGCTACACCTTC. This sequence encodes CASTPDNYGYTF.

A single count supports this clonotype. The rearrangement links TRBV6-1 to TRBJ1-5; D is ambiguous. Per the germline V gene, CDR1 is MNHNS and CDR2 is SASEGT. The V end was cut by 1 base, the J end by 1 base, with 8 bases between. There are 15 residues in the CDR3. The CDR3 here is CASSEVSGSNQPQHF. The DNA for the CDR3 is TGTGCCAGCAGTGAAGTATCGGGGAGCAATCAGCCCCAGCATTTT.

In this sample, this clonotype turned up many times. The chain carries TRBV29-1 and TRBJ2-3, with 7 positions matching TRBD2. Germline CDR1 reads SQVTM; CDR2 reads ANQGSEA. V lost 6 bases, J lost 1 base, and 4 bases stayed unmatched. The CDR3 contains 13 residues. CDR3 nucleotide sequence: TGCAGCGTGGCGGGGGATCGCACAGATACGCAGTATTTT. This translates into CSVAGDRTDTQYF.

The V call is TRBV5-1, the J call TRBJ2-7, with 8 bases identical to TRBD1. V was pared by 0 bases and J by 1 base, with 3 bases of the junction left unmatched. Germline CDR1 SGHRS, CDR2 YFSETQ. The CDR3 runs to 15 residues. The CDR3 is CASSLAGQVSYEQYF. The CDR3 DNA follows: TGCGCCAGCAGCTTGGCGGGACAGGTTTCCTACGAGCAGTACTTC.

This rearrangement joins TRBV4-1 to TRBJ2-6, with TRBD1 as a possible D gene (5 bases). Germline loops: CDR1 MGHRA, CDR2 YSYEKL. The V gene lost 1 base and the J gene lost 4 bases, with 8 bases spanning the gap. The CDR3 has 15 residues. For the CDR3, the DNA is TGCGCCAGCAGCCAAGGACAGTACGGGGCCAACGTCCTGACTTTC. Its protein is CASSQGQYGANVLTF.

This clonotype appeared a few times. This chain uses TRBV30 with TRBJ2-5; TRBD2 matches at 10 bases. Trimming removed 1 base from V and 3 bases from J; junction bases left unmatched: 2. CDR3 length equals 14 residues. Per germline, CDR1 GTSNPN and CDR2 SVGIG (reference sequence). The CDR3 nucleotides read TGTGCCTGGAGTGCCGGGACTAGCGAAGAGACCCAGTACTTC. Encoded protein: CAWSAGTSEETQYF.

The chain carries TRBV12-3 or TRBV12-4 and TRBJ1-4; possibly TRBD1 for D (5 bases). The CDR3 totals 16 residues. Trimming took off 7 bases at V and 8 bases at J, with 23 bases between the two ends. The CDR3 is CASTLGRQGAREKLFF. CDR3 coding DNA: TGTGCCAGCACTCTGGGGCGCCAAGGGGCGCGCGAAAAACTGTTTTTT.

This clonotype was detected only a few times. The chain recombines TRBV12-3 or TRBV12-4 with TRBJ1-1; 10 positions agree with TRBD1. V lost 8 bases, J lost 5 bases, and 5 bases stayed unmatched. This CDR3 comprises 13 residues. CDR3 nucleotide sequence: TGTGCCAGCGCCGGGACAGGGGTTACTGAAGCTTTCTTT. Amino acids: CASAGTGVTEAFF.

The chain links TRBV5-1 to TRBJ2-5, with 8 nucleotides matching TRBD2. J gave up 1 base and V 3 bases, and 5 bases lay outside the gene matches. The CDR3 covers 15 residues. Germline CDR1 and CDR2: SGHRS and YFSETQ. The CDR3 DNA reads TGCGCCAGCAGCTACGAGCGGGGGCTCCAAGAGACCCAGTACTTC. Its translation: CASSYERGLQETQYF.

The chain combines TRBV7-3 with TRBJ2-3; no definite D call. V gave up 0 bases and J gave up 14 bases, with 12 bases separating them. The germline V gene encodes CDR1 SGHTA and CDR2 FQGTGA. This CDR3 is 12 amino acids long. The CDR3 coding sequence is TGTGCCAGCAGCTTAACCGGCCCGCCCGGGTATTTT. Protein sequence: CASSLTGPPGYF.